This T cell receptor (beta chain) was sequenced during a study of metastatic and nonmetastatic thyroid tumors. Across the whole study: Malignant and benign thyroid patients had repertoires compared in peripheral blood and tumor or nodule tissue.

General study results and limits: Benign nodules were reported to have significantly lower TCR beta diversity than malignant thyroid tumors, in blood and tumor.

TCRdb re-analyzed the PCR reads using MiXCR. There are 30,000 to 45,000 clones in the sample; roughly 27% occur only once, and around 10% lies in the top ten. This clone has more than one count but fewer than ten. Its antigen is undetermined. All patients were untreated before thyroid surgery. Trimming took off 4 bases at V and 3 bases at J, with 17 bases between the two ends. In germline, CDR1 is KGHDR, CDR2 SFDVKD. CDR3 length: 16 amino acids. The rearrangement links TRBV24-1 to TRBJ2-5; D is tentatively TRBD1 or TRBD2 (6 bases each). The specimen was blood. This TCR came from a female donor with papillary thyroid cancer or a benign thyroid nodule (not recorded which). Some clones in this sample may be carry-over from other donors' samples. CDR3 amino acids: CATSERQAGREETQYF. The CDR3 nucleotides read TGTGCCACCAGTGAGAGACAGGCGGGGAGAGAAGAGACCCAGTACTTC.